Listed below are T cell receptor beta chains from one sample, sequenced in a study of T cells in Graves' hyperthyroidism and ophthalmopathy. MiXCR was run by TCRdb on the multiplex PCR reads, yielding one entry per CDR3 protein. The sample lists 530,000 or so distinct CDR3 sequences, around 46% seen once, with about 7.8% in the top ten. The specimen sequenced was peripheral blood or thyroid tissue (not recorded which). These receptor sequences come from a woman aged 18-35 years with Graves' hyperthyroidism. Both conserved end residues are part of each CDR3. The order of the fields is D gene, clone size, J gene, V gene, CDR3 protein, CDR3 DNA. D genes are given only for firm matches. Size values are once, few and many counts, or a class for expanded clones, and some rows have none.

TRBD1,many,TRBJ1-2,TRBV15,CAIGTGGLSVDGYTF,TGTGCCATCGGGACAGGGGGGCTATCGGTCGATGGCTACACCTTC
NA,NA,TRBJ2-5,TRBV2,CASSLSGLSQYF,TGTGCCAGCAGCTTAAGCGGGCTAAGCCAGTACTTC
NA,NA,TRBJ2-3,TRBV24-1,CASSTANTDTQYF,TGTGCCTCTTCGACTGCTAACACAGATACGCAGTATTTT
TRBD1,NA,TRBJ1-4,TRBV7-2,CASSANRGNYEKLFF,TGTGCCAGCAGCGCGAACAGGGGCAACTATGAAAAACTGTTTTTT
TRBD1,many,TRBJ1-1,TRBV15,CATKAQPGQGNSEAFF,TGTGCCACCAAGGCACAGCCGGGACAGGGGAACTCTGAAGCTTTCTTT
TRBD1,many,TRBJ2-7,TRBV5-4,CASSRDRGDHEQYF,TGTGCCAGCAGCCGGGACAGGGGGGACCACGAGCAGTACTTC
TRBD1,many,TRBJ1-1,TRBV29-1,CSVTRDRTNGEAFF,TGCAGCGTGACCCGGGACAGAACAAACGGTGAAGCTTTCTTT
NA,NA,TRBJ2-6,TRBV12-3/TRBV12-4,CASSSNPGGPGANVLTF,TGTGCCAGCAGTTCGAATCCGGGGGGCCCCGGGGCCAACGTCCTGACTTTC
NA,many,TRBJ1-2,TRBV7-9,CASRWGFGDGYTF,TGTGCCAGCAGGTGGGGGTTCGGTGATGGCTACACCTTC
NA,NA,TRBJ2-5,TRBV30,CAWSEWVSKETQYF,TGTGCCTGGAGTGAATGGGTTTCCAAAGAGACCCAGTACTTC
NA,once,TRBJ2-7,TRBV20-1,CSASSYPDLYEQYF,TGCAGTGCCAGCAGTTACCCGGACCTCTACGAGCAGTACTTC
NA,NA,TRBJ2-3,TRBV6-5,CASSYMGPDTQYF,TGTGCCAGCAGTTACATGGGGCCAGATACGCAGTATTTT
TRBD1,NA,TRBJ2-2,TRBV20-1,CSASRTGNTGELFF,TGCAGTGCTTCCCGGACAGGGAACACCGGGGAGCTGTTTTTT
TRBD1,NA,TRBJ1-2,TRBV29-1,CSVRRTGDGYTF,TGCAGCGTCCGGCGGACAGGGGACGGCTACACCTTC
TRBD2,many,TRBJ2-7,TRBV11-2,CASSFLGGRERDEQYF,TGTGCCAGCAGCTTCTTGGGCGGGCGGGAGAGGGACGAGCAGTACTTC
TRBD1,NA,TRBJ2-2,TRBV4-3,CASSRMWGQGNTGELFF,TGCGCCAGCAGCCGGATGTGGGGACAGGGAAACACCGGGGAGCTGTTTTTT
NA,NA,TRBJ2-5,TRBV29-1,CSVEERSGGRVNETQYF,TGCAGCGTTGAAGAGAGGAGTGGGGGAAGAGTCAATGAGACCCAGTACTTC
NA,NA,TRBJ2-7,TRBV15,CATSKGDGGELYF,TGTGCCACCAGCAAGGGGGATGGCGGGGAGCTGTACTTC
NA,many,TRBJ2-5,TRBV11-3,CASSFREWEETQYF,TGTGCCAGCAGCTTCAGGGAATGGGAAGAGACCCAGTACTTC
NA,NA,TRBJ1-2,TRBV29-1,CSVEKLVRTGNTF,TGCAGCGTTGAAAAGCTGGTTCGAACTGGAAACACCTTC
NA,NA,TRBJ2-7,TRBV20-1,CSAARTAGTGEQYF,TGCAGTGCTGCGCGGACAGCGGGGACCGGGGAGCAGTACTTC
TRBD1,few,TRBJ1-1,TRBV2,CASSPPGQGNIRAFF,TGTGCCAGCTCACCACCGGGACAGGGGAACATTCGGGCTTTCTTT